This T cell receptor (beta chain) was found in a study of cytomegalovirus exposure and HLA in healthy donors (dated by TCRdb to 2015 to 2018). Some background on the complete study: In an earlier analysis of 587 of the donors, roughly 300 Gb of sequence data and 90 million to 130 million unique TCR beta sequences from about 190 million T cells were reported. An early release covering roughly 580 HLA-typed donors comprised roughly 300 gigabases of sequencing data and around 86 million unique TCR sequences. Among the roughly 400 genotyped donors, around 81% belonged to the genetic ancestry cluster associated with self-reported Caucasian donors. The study aimed to test whether signatures of past pathogen exposure could be identified by cataloging public T cell receptors. The study used immunosequencing to profile the T cell repertoires of 670 or so subjects and linked those repertoires to cytomegalovirus serostatus. A separate validation cohort of 100 to 150 different subjects was used in addition to the approximately 670-subject first cohort. High-throughput TCR immunosequencing, statistical association of individual TCRs with disease status, and machine learning were combined to predict cytomegalovirus infection status. To study patterns of TCR occurrence, a later analysis re-analyzed previously published TCR beta repertoires from 666 donors and added high-resolution HLA genotyping. Rather than drawing on any new phenotypic data, the later analysis identified candidate immune exposures from TCR beta sequences and the way those sequences occurred across donors. To decide whether each TCR beta V gene segment behaved as functional or pseudogenic, an earlier analysis of some 600 of the donors relied on high-throughput TCR beta sequencing. Donor age, sex, ethnicity and CMV serostatus were compiled together with the repertoire data. A later genetic analysis took genome-wide SNP genotypes for about three fifths of the roughly 670 donors and used that subset as a discovery cohort. Every repertoire in the discovery cohort had been generated on one and the same sequencing platform. Both class I and class II loci were covered by HLA typing, at four-digit resolution. The number of typed donors differed by locus: about 629-640 for A, B, C, DRB1 and DQB1; 522 for DQA1; 606 for DPA1; and about 470 for DPB1. Because of strong linkage in the cohort, five DR-DQ haplotypes were treated as single units for association and clustering. Among a few hundred genotyped donors of the cohort, an average of around 240,000 unique TCR beta nucleotide sequences were sequenced per donor, about a sixth of them non-productive.

CDR1 and CDR2 (SEHNR, FQNEAQ) derive from the germline V gene (reference sequence). The cysteine opens and the phenylalanine closes a CDR3 of 18 amino acids. Only the CDR3 region is kept as DNA, spanning 54 bases read in frame from base 1. V is trimmed back by 5 bases and J by 0 bases, and the junction contains 9 bases that no gene match accounts for. Paper-wide results and their limitations: An earlier analysis of some 590 of the donors showed that most TCR beta V segments appeared in productive rearrangements either about 87% or about 30% of the time, which broadly matched IMGT annotations. According to a later analysis, most CMV-associated TCR beta chains appeared to be HLA-restricted, and the HLA associations seemed to be driven largely by CMV exposure. In vitro tests confirmed that three of the cytomegalovirus-associated TCR beta chains recognize cytomegalovirus antigens. Most TCR sequences were observed very rarely across donors, whereas some public TCRs were present in many individuals. CMV serostatus was the only immune exposure information available for the cohort. In a later analysis, the rate of TCR association differed among HLA loci, with DRB1 alleles having the most associated TCRs and HLA-C alleles having the fewest. In a later analysis, several top co-occurrence clusters were reported to appear linked to parvovirus B19, influenza, CMV and Epstein-Barr virus. A further reported finding was that TCR beta sequences accurately predicted the HLA-A and HLA-B alleles for most subjects in the first cohort. According to a later genetic analysis, donors in an Asian-associated ancestry cluster had fewer N-insertions in productive TCRs than the roughly 670-donor mean. The authors suggested that the approach could potentially be generalized to other disease states and immunological phenotypes. Correlated functional status among segregating V segments might reflect linkage disequilibrium, but an unknown experimental factor could not be ruled out. The cohort was sequenced for TCR beta chains only, and without alpha or paired-chain data the features that could be detected were limited. In a later genetic analysis, a missense DCLRE1C variant was associated with V-gene and J-gene trimming of TCR beta chains, and the association was replicated in an independent cohort. In both the original and validation cohorts, the classifier was reported to diagnose cytomegalovirus status with high specificity and sensitivity. Because some donors lacked HLA typing at each locus, the association tests relied only on the typed subset. A cluster of highly shared sequence variants was judged likely to be a technical artifact of the sequencing pipeline. Compared with equally common non-associated chains, HLA-associated TCR beta chains in a later analysis were more clonally expanded and had lower generation probabilities. At a false discovery rate of 0.05, a later analysis linked 16,951 TCR beta sequences to specific HLA alleles. Because counts were too low, 15 or so rarely observed V segments, including chromosome 9 orphons, were excluded from the earlier analysis of some 540 of the donors. When HLA alleles, especially DR and DQ, strongly co-occurred, TCR associations were difficult to assign to individual alleles. In the study, approximately 160 TCR beta chains were listed as associated with cytomegalovirus. Some IMGT-functional V segments, including TRBV6-2 and TRBV6-3, could not be told apart with the 87-base-pair reads, so those segments were excluded. The presence/absence analyses assumed that sequencing depth was roughly uniform across donors, and that assumption may not be true.

This clone was observed a handful of times. Its antigen is not yet known. No much larger clone is present one base from it, and per-base qualities are unavailable. The cohort consisted of hundreds of healthy bone marrow donors. Cohort members were all nominally healthy when sampled, although unrecorded immune exposures were likely present. The donor tested CMV seronegative, placing the donor among the 352 seronegative members of the cohort. A peripheral blood sample was collected from each donor, and TCR beta sequencing was performed on peripheral blood mononuclear cells. Genomic DNA extraction from the blood cell samples was performed with the Qiagen DNeasy Blood Extraction Kit. Library prep was done by the immunoSEQ multiplex PCR assay. For the multiplex PCR, a mixture combining 60 forward primers for TCR Vbeta segments and 13 reverse primers for TCR Jbeta segments was used. Amplification of the CDR3 region of rearranged TCR beta genes was performed with a multiplex PCR assay on genomic DNA. Amplified TCR beta libraries were sequenced as 87-base-pair reads on the Illumina HiSeq System. For the original study's pipeline: In a later analysis, tens of millions of unique TCR beta chains were counted across the 690 or so repertoires, and approximately 9.9 million of these chains were shared by at least two donors. To remove PCR and sequencing errors, raw reads were error-corrected and collapsed into unique sequences using a nearest-neighbor algorithm that merged closely related sequences. V, D and J gene segments were assigned by aligning CDR3 sequences to IMGT reference sequences. For a sequence to be retained, a match of at least six nucleotides was required to both a V gene segment and a J gene segment. Rearrangements were classified as productive when the CDR3 lacked stop codons and remained in frame with V and J, and all other rearrangements were classified as non-productive. Following IMGT convention, CDR3 was defined as the stretch from the second conserved V-encoded cysteine up to the conserved J-encoded phenylalanine. The earlier analysis of roughly 590 of the donors excluded sequences that lacked an unambiguous match to a single V gene segment. An earlier analysis of 500 to 600 of the donors classified V segments as functional when productive rearrangements were above 56.7% and as segregating when the standard deviation between donors was above 5%. A statistical classification framework was built for diagnosing cytomegalovirus status from the catalog of TCR beta chain sequences. In a later analysis, V and J genes were assigned by comparing TCR nucleotide sequences against IMGT/GENE-DB human TR gene sequences. Using the TCRdist pipeline, a later analysis assigned CDR3 sequences along with most-parsimonious VDJ recombination scenarios. A later analysis defined each TCR beta chain by its CDR3 amino acid sequence plus V-gene family, and excluded reads lacking a unique V-gene family. A later analysis removed 500 to 650 highly shared, low-generation-probability nucleotide sequences to deal with suspected cross-contamination and a sequencing artifact. In a later analysis, a clonal expansion index for each public chain was calculated from normalized within-repertoire ranks of inferred template counts. Generation probabilities in a later analysis came from a VDJ recombination model fitted to out-of-frame rearrangements, and those results were checked against IGoR. In a later analysis, TCR-TCR, TCR-HLA and TCR-CMV co-occurrence was scored with hypergeometric tests, and a repertoire-size bias correction was applied to TCR pairs. To estimate false discovery rates, a later analysis permuted the HLA or CMV assignments 20 times. In a later analysis, co-occurring TCRs were grouped using DBSCAN, with TCRdist sequence similarity added in when clustering inside HLA-allele-positive subsets. Co-occurrence clustering excluded repertoires with fewer than 30,000 or more than 120,000 public chains, plus five with anomalous nucleotide sharing. The table comes from immuneACCESS by way of TCRdb, which keeps in-frame sequences with V and J called. Part of the clones is missing from these tables; in studies checked, under half for an unresolved V gene and the rest for unknown reasons. V, J and clone size reflect that table, while D and trimming were determined from the DNA. The sample includes approximately 130,000 clones, with around three quarters observed a single time. In total, the top ten clones hold 5.5% to 8% of the sample.

Rearrangement joined TRBV7-9 to TRBJ1-5, and TRBD1 matches 11 of the central bases. Sequenced input: PBMCs. The receptor was isolated from a woman aged 40 to 50 in good health and CMV-seronegative. The DNA reads TGTGCCAGCAGCATCTATACCGGGACAGGGGGTAGCAATCAGCCCCAGCATTTT. This yields the protein CASSIYTGTGGSNQPQHF.